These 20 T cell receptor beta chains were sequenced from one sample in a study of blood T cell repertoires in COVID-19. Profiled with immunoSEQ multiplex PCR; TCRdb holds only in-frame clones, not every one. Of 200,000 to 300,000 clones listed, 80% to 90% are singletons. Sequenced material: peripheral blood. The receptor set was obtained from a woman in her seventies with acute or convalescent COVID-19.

The CDR3 region has the DNA TGTGCCAGCAGCTTAAGACTAGCGGGGGGGCAGAATGAGCAGTTCTTC. Translating it yields CASSLRLAGGQNEQFF. V and J are TRBV9 and TRBJ2-1; TRBD2 matches 14 bases. The CDR3 extends over 16 amino acids. CDR1 and CDR2 (germline): SGDLS, YYNGEE. The J segment lost 7 bases and the V segment lost 4 bases, leaving 7 bases of the junction unmatched. Full variable domain (missing parts from reference TRBV9 and TRBJ2-1): DSGVTQTPKHLITATGQRVTLRCSPRSGDLSVYWYQQSLDQGLQFLIQYYNGEERAKGNILERFSAQQFPDLHSELNLSSLELGDSALYFCASSLRLAGGQNEQFFGPGTRLTVL.

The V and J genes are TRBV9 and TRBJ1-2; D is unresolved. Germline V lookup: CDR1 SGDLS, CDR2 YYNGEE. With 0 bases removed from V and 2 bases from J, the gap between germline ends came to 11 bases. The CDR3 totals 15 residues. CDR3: CASSVGTTPNYGYTF. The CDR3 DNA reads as TGTGCCAGCAGCGTAGGAACAACCCCCAACTATGGCTACACCTTC.

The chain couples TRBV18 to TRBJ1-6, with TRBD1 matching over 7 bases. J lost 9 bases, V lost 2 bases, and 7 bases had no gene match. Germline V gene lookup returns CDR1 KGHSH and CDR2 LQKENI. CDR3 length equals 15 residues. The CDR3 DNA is TGTGCCAGCTCACCAGGCGAGACAGGGCTTTCACCCCTCCACTTT. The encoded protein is CASSPGETGLSPLHF.

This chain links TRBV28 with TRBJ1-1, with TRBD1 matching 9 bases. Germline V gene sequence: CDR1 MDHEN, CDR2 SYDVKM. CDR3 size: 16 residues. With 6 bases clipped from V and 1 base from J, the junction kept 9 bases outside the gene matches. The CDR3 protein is CASRNDRGNANTEAFF. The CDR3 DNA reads TGTGCCAGCAGGAATGACAGGGGGAATGCGAACACTGAAGCTTTCTTT.

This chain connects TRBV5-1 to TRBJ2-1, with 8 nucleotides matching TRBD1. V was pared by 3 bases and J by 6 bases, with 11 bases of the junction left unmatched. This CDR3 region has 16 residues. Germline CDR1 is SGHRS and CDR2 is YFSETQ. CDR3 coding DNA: TGCGCCAGCAGCTCGCCGACGGACAGGGCGGGCAATGAGCAGTTCTTC. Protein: CASSSPTDRAGNEQFF.

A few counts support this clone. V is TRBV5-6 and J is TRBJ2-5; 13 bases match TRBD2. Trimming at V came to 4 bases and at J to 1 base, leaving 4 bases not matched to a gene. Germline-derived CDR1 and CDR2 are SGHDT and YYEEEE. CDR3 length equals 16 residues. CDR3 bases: TGTGCCAGCAGCCGGACTAGCGGGGGTTTCCAAGAGACCCAGTACTTC. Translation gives CASSRTSGGFQETQYF.

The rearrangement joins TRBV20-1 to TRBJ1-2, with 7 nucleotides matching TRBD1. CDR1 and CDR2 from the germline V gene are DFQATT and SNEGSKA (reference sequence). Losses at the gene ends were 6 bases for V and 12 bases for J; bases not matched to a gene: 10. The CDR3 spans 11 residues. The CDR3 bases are TGCAGTGCCCCAATGGGACAGATCCACACCTTC. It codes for CSAPMGQIHTF.

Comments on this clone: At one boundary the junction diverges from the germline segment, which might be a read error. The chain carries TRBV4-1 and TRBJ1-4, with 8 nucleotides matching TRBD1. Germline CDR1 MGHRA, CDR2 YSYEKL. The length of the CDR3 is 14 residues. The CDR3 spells CASSQDRGVVKLFF. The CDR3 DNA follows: TGCGCCAGCAGTCAAGACAGGGGAGTTGTAAAACTGTTTTTT.

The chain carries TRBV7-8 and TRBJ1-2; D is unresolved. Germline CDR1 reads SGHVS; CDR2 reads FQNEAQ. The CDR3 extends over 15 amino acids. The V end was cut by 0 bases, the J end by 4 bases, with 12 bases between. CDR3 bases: TGTGCCAGCAGCTTAGCAGCAGGCAGCACCTATGGCTACACCTTC. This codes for CASSLAAGSTYGYTF. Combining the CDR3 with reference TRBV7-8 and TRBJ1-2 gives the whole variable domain GAGVSQSPRYKVAKRGQDVALRCDPISGHVSLFWYQQALGQGPEFLTYFQNEAQLDKSGLPSDRFFAERPEGSVSTLKIQRTQQEDSAVYLCASSLAAGSTYGYTFGSGTRLTVV.

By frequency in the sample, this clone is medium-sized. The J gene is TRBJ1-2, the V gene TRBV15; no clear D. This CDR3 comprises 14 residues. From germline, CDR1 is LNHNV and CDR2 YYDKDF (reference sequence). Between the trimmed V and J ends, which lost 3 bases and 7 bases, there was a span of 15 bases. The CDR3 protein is CATSSTNPWRGYTF. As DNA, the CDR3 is TGTGCCACCAGCAGTACTAACCCCTGGCGTGGCTACACCTTC.

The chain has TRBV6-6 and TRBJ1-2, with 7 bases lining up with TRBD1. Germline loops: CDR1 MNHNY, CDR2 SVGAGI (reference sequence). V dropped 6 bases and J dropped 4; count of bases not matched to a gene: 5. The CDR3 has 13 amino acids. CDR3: CASSQGQLYGYTF. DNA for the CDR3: TGTGCCAGCAGCCAGGGACAGCTCTATGGCTACACCTTC.

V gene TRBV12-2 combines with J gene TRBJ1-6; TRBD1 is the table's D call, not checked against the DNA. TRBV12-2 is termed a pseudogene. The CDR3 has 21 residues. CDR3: CASRLAGWQGPRRSSNSPLHF. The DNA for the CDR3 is TGTGCAAGTCGCTTAGCGGGTTGGCAGGGGCCGCGCCGGAGCTCAAATTCACCCCTCCACTTT.

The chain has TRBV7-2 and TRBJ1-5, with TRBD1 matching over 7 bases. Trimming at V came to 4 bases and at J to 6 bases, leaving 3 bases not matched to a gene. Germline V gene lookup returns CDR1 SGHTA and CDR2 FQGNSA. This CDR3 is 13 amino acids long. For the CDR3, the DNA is TGTGCCAGCAGCTCACAGGGGAGTCAGCCCCAGCATTTT. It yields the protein CASSSQGSQPQHF. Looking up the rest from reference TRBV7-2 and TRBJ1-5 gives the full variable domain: GAGVSQSPSNKVTEKGKDVELRCDPISGHTALYWYRQSLGQGLEFLIYFQGNSAPDKSGLPSDRFSAERTGGSVSTLTIQRTQQEDSAVYLCASSSQGSQPQHFGDGTRLSIL.

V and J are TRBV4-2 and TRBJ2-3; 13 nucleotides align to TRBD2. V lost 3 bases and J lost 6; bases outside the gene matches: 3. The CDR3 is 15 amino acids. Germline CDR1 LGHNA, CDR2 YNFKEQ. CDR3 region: CASSQALAGGDTQYF. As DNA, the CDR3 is TGTGCCAGCAGCCAGGCACTAGCGGGGGGGGATACGCAGTATTTT.

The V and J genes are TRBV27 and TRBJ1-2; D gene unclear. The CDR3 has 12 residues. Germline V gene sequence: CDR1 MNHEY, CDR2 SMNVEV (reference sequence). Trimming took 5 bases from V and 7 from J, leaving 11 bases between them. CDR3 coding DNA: TGTGCCAGCAGTCCCGGGAGAGGTGGCTACACCTTC. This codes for CASSPGRGGYTF.

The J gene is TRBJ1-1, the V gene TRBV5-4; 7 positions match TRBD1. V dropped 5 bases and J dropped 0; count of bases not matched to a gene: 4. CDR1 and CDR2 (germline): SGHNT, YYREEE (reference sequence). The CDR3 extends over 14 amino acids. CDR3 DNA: TGTGCCAGCAGGCCCGACAGGGTGAACACTGAAGCTTTCTTT. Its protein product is CASRPDRVNTEAFF.

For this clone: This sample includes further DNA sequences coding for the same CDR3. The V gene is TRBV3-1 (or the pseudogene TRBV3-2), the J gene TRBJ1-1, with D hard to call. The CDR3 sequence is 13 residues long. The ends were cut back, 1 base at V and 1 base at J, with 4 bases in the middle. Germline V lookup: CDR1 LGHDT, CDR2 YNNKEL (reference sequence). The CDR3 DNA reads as TGTGCCAGCAGCCAAGCCGGGAACACTGAAGCTTTCTTT. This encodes CASSQAGNTEAFF.

The DNA for the CDR3 is TGTGCCATCAGTGAGTCGTTAGGTGGAGGGGAGACCCAGTACTTC. As protein: CAISESLGGGETQYF. This chain uses TRBV10-3 with TRBJ2-5; perhaps TRBD2 as D (6 bases). Deletions cut 0 bases from V and 5 bases from J, with 13 bases between. The CDR3 has 15 amino acids. In germline, CDR1 is ENHRY, CDR2 SYGVKD.

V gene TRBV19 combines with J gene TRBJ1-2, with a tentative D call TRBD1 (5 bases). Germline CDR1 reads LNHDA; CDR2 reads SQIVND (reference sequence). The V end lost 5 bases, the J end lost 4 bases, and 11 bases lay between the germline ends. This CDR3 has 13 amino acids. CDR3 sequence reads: CASSLGHPYGYTF. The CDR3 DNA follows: TGTGCCAGTAGTCTTGGACACCCCTATGGCTACACCTTC.

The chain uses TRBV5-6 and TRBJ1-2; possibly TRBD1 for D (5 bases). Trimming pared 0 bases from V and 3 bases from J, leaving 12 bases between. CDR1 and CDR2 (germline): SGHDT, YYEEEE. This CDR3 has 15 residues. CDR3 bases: TGTGCCAGCAGCTTGGCCGGACAACCCCACTATGGCTACACCTTC. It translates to CASSLAGQPHYGYTF.